Below are 7 T cell receptor beta chains sequenced from a single sample in a study of cytomegalovirus exposure and HLA in healthy donors. This PCR relied on a set of 60 Vbeta primers and 13 Jbeta primers. This table comes from immunoSEQ multiplex PCR, and its TCRdb copy is limited to in-frame clones, with some not included. Among fewer than 150,000 clones, approximately 83% were seen once, and the ten largest hold around 2.6%. Sequences were obtained from PBMCs. Receptors were obtained from a male donor in good health and CMV-seronegative.

This chain joins TRBV21-1 and TRBJ2-1; the table's TRBD2 call for D was not verified on the DNA. TRBV21-1 is given as a pseudogene. CDR3 length: 16 amino acids. The CDR3 protein is CASSKVGLAEGNEQFF. CDR3 nucleotide sequence: TGTGCCAGCAGCAAAGTCGGACTAGCGGAAGGCAATGAGCAGTTCTTC.

CDR3 protein: CASSTSGSKNNEQFF. The CDR3 DNA reads TGCGCCAGCAGCACTAGCGGGAGTAAAAACAATGAGCAGTTCTTC. The J gene is TRBJ2-1, the V gene TRBV5-1; TRBD2 agrees at 11 bases. The ends lost 4 bases at V and 5 bases at J; junction bases unmatched: 5. Germline CDR1 is SGHRS and CDR2 is YFSETQ. The CDR3 length is 15 residues.

For the CDR3, the DNA is TGTGCCAGCCAAAGACTAGCCAATAATGAGCAGTTCTTC. This sequence encodes CASQRLANNEQFF. The V and J genes are TRBV7-2 and TRBJ2-1, with TRBD2 matching over 7 bases. Germline V gene lookup returns CDR1 SGHTA and CDR2 FQGNSA. Trimming took 8 bases from V and 7 from J; bases not matched to a gene: 8. The CDR3 is 13 amino acids.

DNA for the CDR3: TGTGCCAGCACCCTAGCTCCGGGGGGCTACACCTTC. It yields the protein CASTLAPGGYTF. The chain couples TRBV21-1 to TRBJ1-2. TRBV21-1 is shown as a pseudogene. The CDR3 sequence is 12 residues long.

In this sample, this clone turned up a few times. The chain links TRBV7-2 to TRBJ1-5, with TRBD1 as a possible D gene (5 bases). Germline V gene sequence: CDR1 SGHTA, CDR2 FQGNSA. The CDR3 covers 16 residues. Trimming took off 5 bases at V and 4 bases at J, with 18 bases between the two ends. For the CDR3, the DNA is TGTGCCAGCAGCACCAGGGCGGACGGCAGTAATCAGCCCCAGCATTTT. It encodes CASSTRADGSNQPQHF.

The chain combines TRBV5-1 with TRBJ2-3, with TRBD2 matching 8 bases. The CDR3 consists of 15 residues. The J segment lost 4 bases and the V segment lost 3 bases, leaving 7 bases of the junction unmatched. Germline V lookup: CDR1 SGHRS, CDR2 YFSETQ. CDR3 in amino acids: CASSSGTSYPDTQYF. CDR3 nucleotide sequence: TGCGCCAGCAGCTCCGGGACTAGTTACCCAGATACGCAGTATTTT.

The chain couples TRBV6-5 to TRBJ2-4; D is perhaps TRBD2 (7 bases). The ends were cut back, 0 bases at V and 3 bases at J, with 9 bases in the middle. Germline lookup yields CDR1 MNHEY and CDR2 SVGAGI. The CDR3 contains 15 residues. The CDR3 DNA is TGTGCCAGCAGTTACTCGAGGGGGGGCAAAAACATTCAGTACTTC. Translated, it gives CASSYSRGGKNIQYF.